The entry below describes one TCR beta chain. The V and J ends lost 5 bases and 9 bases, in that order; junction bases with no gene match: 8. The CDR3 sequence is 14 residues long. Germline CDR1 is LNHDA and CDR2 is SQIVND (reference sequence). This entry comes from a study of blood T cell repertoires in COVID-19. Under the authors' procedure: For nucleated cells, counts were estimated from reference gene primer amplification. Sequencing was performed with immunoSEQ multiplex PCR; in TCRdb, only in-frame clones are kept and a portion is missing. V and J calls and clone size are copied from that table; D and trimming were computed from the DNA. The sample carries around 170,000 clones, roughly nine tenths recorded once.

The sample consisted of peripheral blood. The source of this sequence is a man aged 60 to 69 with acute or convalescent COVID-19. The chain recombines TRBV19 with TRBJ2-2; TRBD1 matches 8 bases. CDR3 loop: CASSFGTGRWELFF. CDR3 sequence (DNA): TGTGCCAGTAGTTTCGGGACAGGCCGCTGGGAGCTGTTTTTT.